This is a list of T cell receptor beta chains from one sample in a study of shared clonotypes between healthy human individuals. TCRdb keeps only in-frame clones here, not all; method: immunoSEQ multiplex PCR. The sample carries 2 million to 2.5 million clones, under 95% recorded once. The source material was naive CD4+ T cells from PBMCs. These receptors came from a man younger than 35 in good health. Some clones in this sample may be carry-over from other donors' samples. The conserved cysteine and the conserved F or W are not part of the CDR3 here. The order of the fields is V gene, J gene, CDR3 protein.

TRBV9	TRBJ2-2	ASSVTSGRGELF
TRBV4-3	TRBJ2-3	ASSQGPPGLRTDTQY
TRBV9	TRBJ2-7	ATSHGRGRPIEQY
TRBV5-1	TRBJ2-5	ASSLGTGLQQETQY
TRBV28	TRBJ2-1	ASSPLGTSGRSEQF
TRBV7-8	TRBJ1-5	ASSLALIFGGGEPQH
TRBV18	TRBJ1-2	ASSGDRGADYGYT
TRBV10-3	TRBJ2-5	AITDLRGGQETQY
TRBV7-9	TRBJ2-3	ASSPATGFGTQY
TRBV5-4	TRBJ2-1	ASSWEGREQF
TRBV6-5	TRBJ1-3	ASSYSGGPGNTIY
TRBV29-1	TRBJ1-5	SVQSNSNQPQH
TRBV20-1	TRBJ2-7	SARGEYEQY